The 5 T cell receptor beta chains presented below share a single source sample, sequenced in a study of cytomegalovirus exposure and HLA in healthy donors. PCR primers comprised 60 Vbeta and 13 Jbeta primers. The method was immunoSEQ multiplex PCR; TCRdb's version includes in-frame clones alone and lacks a portion of them. Of some 160,000 clones in the sample, 60% to 85% were seen once. Sequenced sample: PBMCs. These receptors were obtained from a woman aged 35 to 49 in good health and CMV-seronegative.

This sequence joins TRBV28 and TRBJ2-3; 7 nucleotides match TRBD1. In germline, CDR1 is MDHEN, CDR2 SYDVKM. The ends lost 5 bases at V and 4 bases at J; junction bases unmatched: 3. CDR3 length: 13 residues. CDR3 amino acids: CASSDRAPDTQYF. In nucleotides, the CDR3 is TGTGCCAGCAGTGACAGGGCCCCAGATACGCAGTATTTT.

V usage is TRBV5-1 and J usage is TRBJ1-6; D is unclear. This CDR3 region has 14 residues. Per the germline V gene, CDR1 is SGHRS and CDR2 is YFSETQ. V was cut by 0 bases and J by 7 bases, with 8 bases left in between. CDR3 region: CASSLVWENSPLHF. The CDR3, as DNA: TGCGCCAGCAGCTTGGTCTGGGAGAATTCACCCCTCCACTTT.

The chain joins TRBV20-1 to TRBJ2-5; D is possibly TRBD2 (6 bases). Germline V gene sequence: CDR1 DFQATT, CDR2 SNEGSKA (reference sequence). The CDR3 extends over 11 amino acids. The V gene lost 4 bases and the J gene lost 8 bases, with 11 bases spanning the gap. The CDR3 protein is CSATHGGTQYF. DNA of the CDR3: TGCAGTGCTACCCACGGGGGAACCCAGTACTTC.

V and J are TRBV5-1 and TRBJ1-2; D is uncertain. CDR3 size: 14 residues. Germline CDR1 is SGHRS and CDR2 is YFSETQ. The germline V and J ends were trimmed by 0 bases and 2 bases, with 8 bases remaining between them. The CDR3 protein is CASSLVAHNYGYTF. The CDR3 bases are TGCGCCAGCAGCTTGGTAGCGCACAACTATGGCTACACCTTC.

V and J are TRBV18 and TRBJ1-4; D is uncertain. Trimming removed 7 bases at V and 0 bases at J, with 12 bases between. The CDR3 sequence is 15 residues long. Germline V gives CDR1 KGHSH, CDR2 LQKENI. The CDR3 nucleotides read TGTGCCAGCTTACCTACGAGGGCAACTAATGAAAAACTGTTTTTT. Translation gives CASLPTRATNEKLFF.